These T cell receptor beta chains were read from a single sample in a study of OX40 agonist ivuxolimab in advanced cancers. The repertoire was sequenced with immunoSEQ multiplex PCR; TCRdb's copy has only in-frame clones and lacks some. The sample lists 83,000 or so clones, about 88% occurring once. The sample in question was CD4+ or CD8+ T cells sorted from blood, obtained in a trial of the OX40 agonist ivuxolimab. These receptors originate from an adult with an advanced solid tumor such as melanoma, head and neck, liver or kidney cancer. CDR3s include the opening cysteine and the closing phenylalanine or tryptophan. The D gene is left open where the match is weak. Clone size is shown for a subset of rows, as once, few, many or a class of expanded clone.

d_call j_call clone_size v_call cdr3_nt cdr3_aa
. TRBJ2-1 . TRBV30 TGTGCCTGGAGTGTGGCTAGCCGGTATGAGCAGTTCTTC CAWSVASRYEQFF
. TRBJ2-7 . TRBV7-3 TGTGCCAGCAGCTTAACCCCGGGACCCTACGAGCAGTACTTC CASSLTPGPYEQYF
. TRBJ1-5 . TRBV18 TGTGCCAGCTCACCATTGGAGGGTACGAATCAGCCCCAGCATTTT CASSPLEGTNQPQHF
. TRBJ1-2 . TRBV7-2 TGTGCCAGCAGCTGGGGGCTCGTGGGCTATGGCTACACCTTC CASSWGLVGYGYTF
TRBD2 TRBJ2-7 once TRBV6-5 TGTGCCAGCACCCCAGGGCTAGCGGGAGGCGAGCAGTACTTC CASTPGLAGGEQYF
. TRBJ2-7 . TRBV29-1 TGCAGCGGGAGACTGAACTACGAGCAGTACTTC CSGRLNYEQYF
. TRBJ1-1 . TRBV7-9 TGTGCCAGCAGCCCGGGACTCGAAGCTTTCTTT CASSPGLEAFF
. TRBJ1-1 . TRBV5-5 TGTGCCAGCAGCTTGAGGGCAGCGAACACTGAAGCTTTCTTT CASSLRAANTEAFF
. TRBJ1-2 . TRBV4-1 TGCGCCAGCAGCCAAGATCACCCCGACAGGCGGGGCTACACCTTC CASSQDHPDRRGYTF
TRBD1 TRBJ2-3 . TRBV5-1 TGCGCCAGCAGCTTAGGGGACAGACCCACAGATACGCAGTATTTT CASSLGDRPTDTQYF
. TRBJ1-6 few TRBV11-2 TGTGCCAGCAGCTCGCCGAGAGGGGATGTGCGATCACCCCTCCACTTT CASSSPRGDVRSPLHF
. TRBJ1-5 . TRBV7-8 TGTGCCAGCAGCTTATTCTCAGATCAGCCCCAGCATTTT CASSLFSDQPQHF
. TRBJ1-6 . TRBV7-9 TGTGCCAGCAGCTTAAGAGGGTATAATTCACCCCTCCACTTT CASSLRGYNSPLHF
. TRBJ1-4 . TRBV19 TGTGCCAGTAGTTTCTCAGGGAGGAGGGGTGAAAAACTGTTTTTT CASSFSGRRGEKLFF
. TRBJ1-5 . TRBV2 TGTGCCAGCAAGGGTGGGTCGGGCAATCAGCCCCAGCATTTT CASKGGSGNQPQHF
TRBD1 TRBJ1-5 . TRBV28 TGTGCCAGCAGCCCCGGACAGGGGGAATCTCAGCCCCAGCATTTT CASSPGQGESQPQHF
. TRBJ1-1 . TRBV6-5 TGTGCCAGCACCCCCCGGGCGGACACTGAAGCTTTCTTT CASTPRADTEAFF
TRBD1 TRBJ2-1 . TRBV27 TGTGCCAGCAGTTTAAGTGGACAGGGGAACAATGAGCAGTTCTTC CASSLSGQGNNEQFF
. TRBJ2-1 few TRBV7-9 TGTGCCAGCAGCTTTTACGGGACCCCGGGGACCCATGAGCAGTTCTTC CASSFYGTPGTHEQFF
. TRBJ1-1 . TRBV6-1 TGTGCCAGCAGTGCCGGGACGGGGCTAGTTAAAGCTTTCTTT CASSAGTGLVKAFF
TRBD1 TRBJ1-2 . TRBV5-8 TGTGCCAGCAGCAAGGACAGGGGGCCATCCTCCTACACCTTC CASSKDRGPSSYTF
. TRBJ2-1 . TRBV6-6 TGTGCCAGCATGGGGAATGAGCAGTTCTTC CASMGNEQFF
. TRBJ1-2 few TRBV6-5 TGTGCCAGTCGGGCCAGCTATGGCTACACCTTC CASRASYGYTF
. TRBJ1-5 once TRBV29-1 TGCAGCGTTCCCCACGGGCCGAATCAGCCCCAGCATTTT CSVPHGPNQPQHF
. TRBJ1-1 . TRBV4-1 TGCGCCAGCAGACGGGGTAACACTGAAGCTTTCTTT CASRRGNTEAFF
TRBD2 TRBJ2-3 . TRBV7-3 TGTGCCAGCAGCAGACTAGCGGGACGCACAGATACGCAGTATTTT CASSRLAGRTDTQYF
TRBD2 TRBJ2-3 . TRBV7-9 TGTGCCAGCAGCTTAGCGCTAGCGGGAGTCTCAGATACGCAGTATTTT CASSLALAGVSDTQYF
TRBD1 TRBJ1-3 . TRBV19 TGTGCCAGTAGGCCAGACAGGGGGACTGGAAACACCATATATTTT CASRPDRGTGNTIYF
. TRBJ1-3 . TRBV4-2 TGTGCCAGCAGCCAAGAAGTGGGTATCTCTGGAAACACCATATATTTT CASSQEVGISGNTIYF
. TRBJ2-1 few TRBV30 TGTGCCTGGACCCCAGGGGATGAGCAGTTCTTC CAWTPGDEQFF
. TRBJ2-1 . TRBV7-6 TGTGCCAGCAGCTTACCCCCCGGGAGCTCCTACAATGAGCAGTTCTTC CASSLPPGSSYNEQFF
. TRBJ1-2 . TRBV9 TGTGCCAGTTCAGGAGTTTCTGGCTACACCTTC CASSGVSGYTF
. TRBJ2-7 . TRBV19 TGTGCCAGTAGTACCTTGGACACTCCCCCCTACGAGCAGTACTTC CASSTLDTPPYEQYF
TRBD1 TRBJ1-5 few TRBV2 TGTGCCAGCAGTGATGGACAGGGGCCCCAGCATTTT CASSDGQGPQHF
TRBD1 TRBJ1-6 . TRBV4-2 TGTGCCAGCAGCCAAGATAGGACAGGGCGTTCACCCCTCCACTTT CASSQDRTGRSPLHF
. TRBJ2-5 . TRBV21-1 TGTGCCAGCAGCTCCCTAGGAAACAGTACCTGGGAGACCCAGTACTTC CASSSLGNSTWETQYF
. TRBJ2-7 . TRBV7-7 TGTGCTAGCTTGGGAAGTAGGGCCCGGGGGTACGAGCAGTACTTC CASLGSRARGYEQYF
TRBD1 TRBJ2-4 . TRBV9 TGTGCCAGCAGCGCTACTTACAGGGGGCGCTCGGACATTCAGTACTTC CASSATYRGRSDIQYF
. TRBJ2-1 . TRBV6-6 TGTGCCAGCAGTCCACTCCCCCGGCGGGGCTACAATGAGCAGTTCTTC CASSPLPRRGYNEQFF
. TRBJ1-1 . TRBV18 TGTGCCAGCTCACCCCCTTCGGCAGGGAGGAACACTGAAGCTTTCTTT CASSPPSAGRNTEAFF
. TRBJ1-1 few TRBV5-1 TGCGCCAGCAGCGGGCCGGGATACACTGAAGCTTTCTTT CASSGPGYTEAFF
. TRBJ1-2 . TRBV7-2 TGTGCCAGCAACATCGGGGGGGGCTCGGCCTATGGCTACACCTTC CASNIGGGSAYGYTF
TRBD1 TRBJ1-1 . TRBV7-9 TGTGCCAGCAGCCTCGGGACAGCGAACACTGAAGCTTTCTTT CASSLGTANTEAFF
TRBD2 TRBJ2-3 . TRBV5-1 TGCGCCAGCAGCGCCGGGGGGGCCCGGGCAGATACGCAGTATTTT CASSAGGARADTQYF
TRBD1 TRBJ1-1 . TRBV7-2 TGTGCCAGCAGTTTGCCGGACAGGGCGTTGAACACTGAAGCTTTCTTT CASSLPDRALNTEAFF
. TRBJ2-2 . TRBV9 TGTGCCAGCAGCGTAGCTAGCTTGAGTCACGGGGAGCTGTTTTTT CASSVASLSHGELFF
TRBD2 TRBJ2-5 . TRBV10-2 TGCGCCAGCAGTGGAGGGACTACACTAAAAGAGACCCAGTACTTC CASSGGTTLKETQYF
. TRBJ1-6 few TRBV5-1 TGCGCCAGCAGCTTGGAGCCGGGGGGTGATTCACCCCTCCACTTT CASSLEPGGDSPLHF
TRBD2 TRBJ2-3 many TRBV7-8 TGTGCCAGCAGCTTAGGGCGGACTAGTTCAGATACGCAGTATTTT CASSLGRTSSDTQYF
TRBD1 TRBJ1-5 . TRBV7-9 TGTGCCAGCAGCTTAGCCGGGACAGGGCATCAGCCCCAGCATTTT CASSLAGTGHQPQHF
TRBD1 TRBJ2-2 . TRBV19 TGTGCCAGTATGACAGGGGCCCCCGGGGAGCTGTTTTTT CASMTGAPGELFF
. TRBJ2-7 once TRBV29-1 TGCAGCGACGAAACAGGGAAAAGGGTCTACGAGCAGTACTTC CSDETGKRVYEQYF
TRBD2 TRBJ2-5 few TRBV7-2 TGTGCCAGCAGCTTAGCGGAGGCACACTTGACTAGCGACCAAGAGACCCAGTACTTC CASSLAEAHLTSDQETQYF
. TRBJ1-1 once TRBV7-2 TGTGCCAGCAGCCCAACTAAGGCGAACACTGAAGCTTTCTTT CASSPTKANTEAFF
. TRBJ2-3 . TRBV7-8 TGTGCCAGCAGCTTGAACCAGGCCTTAGATACGCAGTATTTT CASSLNQALDTQYF
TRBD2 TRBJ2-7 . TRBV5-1 TGCGCCAGCGCTAGGACTAGCGGAGCAGGCTACGAGCAGTACTTC CASARTSGAGYEQYF
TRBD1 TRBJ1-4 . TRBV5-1 TGCGCCAGCAGCTTACGAGGACAGGTTGGGCGGAGTGAAAAACTGTTTTTT CASSLRGQVGRSEKLFF
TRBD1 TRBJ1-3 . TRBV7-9 TGTGCCAGCAGCTTCCCCCAGGACAGGGCAAACACCATATATTTT CASSFPQDRANTIYF
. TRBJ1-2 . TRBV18 TGTGCCAGCTCACCAGTAAAGGAGATTGGCTACACCTTC CASSPVKEIGYTF